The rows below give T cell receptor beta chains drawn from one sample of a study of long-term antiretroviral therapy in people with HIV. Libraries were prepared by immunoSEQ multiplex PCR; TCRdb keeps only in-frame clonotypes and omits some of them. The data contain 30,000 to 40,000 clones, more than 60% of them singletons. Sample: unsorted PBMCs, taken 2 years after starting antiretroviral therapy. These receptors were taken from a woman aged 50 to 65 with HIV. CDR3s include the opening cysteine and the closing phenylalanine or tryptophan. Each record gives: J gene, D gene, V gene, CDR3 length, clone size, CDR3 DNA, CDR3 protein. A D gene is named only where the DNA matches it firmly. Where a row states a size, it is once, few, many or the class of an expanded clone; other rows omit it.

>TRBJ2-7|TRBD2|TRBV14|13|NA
TGTGCCAGCAGTAATCGACTAGCAGGGGAGCAGTACTTC
CASSNRLAGEQYF
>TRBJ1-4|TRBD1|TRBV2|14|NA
TGTGCCAGCAGGGCAGGGGGGACTAATGAAAAACTGTTTTTT
CASRAGGTNEKLFF
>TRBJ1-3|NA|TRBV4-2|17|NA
TGTGCCAGCAGCCAAGAAGGGATGGGGGCGAGGGGAAACACCATATATTTT
CASSQEGMGARGNTIYF
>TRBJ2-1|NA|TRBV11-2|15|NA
TGTGCCAGCAGCCAGAGGAGAGCAGAATACAATGAGCAGTTCTTC
CASSQRRAEYNEQFF
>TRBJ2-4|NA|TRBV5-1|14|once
TGCGCCAGCAGCCCTACGGGAGAGAAAAGCATTCAGTACTTC
CASSPTGEKSIQYF
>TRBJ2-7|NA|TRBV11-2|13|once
TGTGCCAGCAGCTTAGGGGTAGGGAACGAGCAGTACTTC
CASSLGVGNEQYF
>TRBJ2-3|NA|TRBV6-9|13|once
TGTGCCGGATCAGACGGGGAATGGGATACGCAGTATTTT
CAGSDGEWDTQYF
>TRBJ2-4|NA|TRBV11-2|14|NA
TGTGCCAGCAGCCCCCCTGGTAGGGGACACTTTCAGTACTTC
CASSPPGRGHFQYF
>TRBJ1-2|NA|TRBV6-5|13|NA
TGTGCCAGCAGTTACTCGAAGGATTATGGCTACACCTTC
CASSYSKDYGYTF
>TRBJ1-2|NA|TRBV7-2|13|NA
TGTGCCAGCAGCCTGGGGGGAAACTATGGCTACACCTTC
CASSLGGNYGYTF
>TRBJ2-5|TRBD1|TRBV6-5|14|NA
TGTGCCAGCAGGCTACAGGGGGCCGGGGAGACCCAGTACTTC
CASRLQGAGETQYF
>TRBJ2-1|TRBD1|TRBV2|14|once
TGTGCCAGCAGTTTACGGACAGGAGACAATGAGCAGTTCTTC
CASSLRTGDNEQFF
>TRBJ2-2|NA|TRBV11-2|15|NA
TGTGCCAGCAGCTTGGACAACATGAACACCGGGGAGCTGTTTTTT
CASSLDNMNTGELFF
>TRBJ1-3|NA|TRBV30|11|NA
TGTGCCTGGAGTGTCGGAAACACCATATATTTT
CAWSVGNTIYF
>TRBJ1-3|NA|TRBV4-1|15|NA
TGCGCCAGCAGCCAAACTTTCAGATCTGGAAACACCATATATTTT
CASSQTFRSGNTIYF
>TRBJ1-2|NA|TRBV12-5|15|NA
TGTGCTAGTGGTTTGCCCGGGAGTTTTAACTATGGCTACACCTTC
CASGLPGSFNYGYTF
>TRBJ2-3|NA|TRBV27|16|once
TGTGCCAGCATCGAAACTCCAGGTTCTAGCACAGATACGCAGTATTTT
CASIETPGSSTDTQYF
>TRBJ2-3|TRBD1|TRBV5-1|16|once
TGCGCCAGCAGCTTGGGGGGACAGGGGGCTGTAGATACGCAGTATTTT
CASSLGGQGAVDTQYF
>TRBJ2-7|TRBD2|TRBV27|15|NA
TGTGCCAGCAGTTTATGGGCGGGGGAAACCTACGAGCAGTACTTC
CASSLWAGETYEQYF
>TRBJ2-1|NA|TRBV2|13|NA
TGTGCCAGTGGACTCTACACGTACAATGAGCAGTTCTTC
CASGLYTYNEQFF
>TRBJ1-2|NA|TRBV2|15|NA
TGTGCCAGCAGTGAATCTCGGACGGTCAACTATGGCTACACCTTC
CASSESRTVNYGYTF
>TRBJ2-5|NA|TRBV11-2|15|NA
TGTGCCAGCAGCTTAGCGGTGGCAGGGAGGGAGACCCAGTACTTC
CASSLAVAGRETQYF
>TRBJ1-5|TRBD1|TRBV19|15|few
TGTGCCAGTAGGACAGGGATGTTAAGCAATCAGCCCCAGCATTTT
CASRTGMLSNQPQHF
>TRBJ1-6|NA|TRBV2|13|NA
TGTGCCAGCAGTCCGGACTTTAATTCACCCCTCCACTTT
CASSPDFNSPLHF
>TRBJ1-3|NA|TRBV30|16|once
TGTGCCTGGAGTGTACCGACAGGAGCCCCTGGAAACACCATATATTTT
CAWSVPTGAPGNTIYF
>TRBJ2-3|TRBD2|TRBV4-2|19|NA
TGTGCCAGCAGCCAAGATAAGAGCCTAGCGGGGGGAGGGACAGATACGCAGTATTTT
CASSQDKSLAGGGTDTQYF